Listed below are T cell receptor beta chains from one sample, sequenced in a study of blood T cell repertoires in COVID-19. Profiled with immunoSEQ multiplex PCR; TCRdb holds only in-frame clones, not every one. The profile shows 140,000 to 150,000 clones, more than 75% of them singletons. The sequenced material came from PBMCs or T cells enriched from blood (not recorded which). These receptors all stem from a woman in her forties or fifties who had recovered from COVID-19. The CDR3 runs from the conserved cysteine through the conserved F or W. The order of the fields is J gene, V gene, CDR3 protein.

J gene: TRBJ2-7; V gene: TRBV3-1/TRBV3-2; CDR3 protein: CASSHPLGTGIKSSYEQYF
J gene: TRBJ1-4; V gene: TRBV5-4; CDR3 protein: CASSLAGQGNEKLFF
J gene: TRBJ2-4; V gene: TRBV28; CDR3 protein: CASSRDWGGQGNIQYF
J gene: TRBJ1-6; V gene: TRBV30; CDR3 protein: CAWSVPRENSPLHF
J gene: TRBJ2-1; V gene: TRBV9; CDR3 protein: CASRLLSSYNEQFF
J gene: TRBJ1-2; V gene: TRBV7-9; CDR3 protein: CASSLEGAGASTF
J gene: TRBJ1-4; V gene: TRBV5-1; CDR3 protein: CASSAGVGEKLFF
J gene: TRBJ2-1; V gene: TRBV4-1; CDR3 protein: CASSNPGGLAGERSYNEQFF
J gene: TRBJ1-4; V gene: TRBV5-4; CDR3 protein: CASSLGQSFNEKLFF
J gene: TRBJ2-5; V gene: TRBV2; CDR3 protein: CASRGGLAGSAQYF
J gene: TRBJ2-3; V gene: TRBV5-1; CDR3 protein: CASSSETGGTDTQYF
J gene: TRBJ2-7; V gene: TRBV28; CDR3 protein: CASSNWTGGRYEQYF
J gene: TRBJ1-3; V gene: TRBV9; CDR3 protein: CASSVAFRNTIYF
J gene: TRBJ1-3; V gene: TRBV7-3; CDR3 protein: CASSSSPQGNTIYF
J gene: TRBJ1-1; V gene: TRBV7-9; CDR3 protein: CASSPLQFEAFF
J gene: TRBJ2-5; V gene: TRBV19; CDR3 protein: CASSPQGTAETQYF
J gene: TRBJ1-1; V gene: TRBV14; CDR3 protein: CASSQARVGMAFF
J gene: TRBJ2-5; V gene: TRBV19; CDR3 protein: CASSIAGETQYF
J gene: TRBJ1-6; V gene: TRBV30; CDR3 protein: CAWSTGHNSPLHF
J gene: TRBJ2-5; V gene: TRBV7-9; CDR3 protein: CASSAPGGSQETQYF
J gene: TRBJ1-5; V gene: TRBV7-9; CDR3 protein: CASSPAGQGTYQPQHF
J gene: TRBJ1-1; V gene: TRBV27; CDR3 protein: CASGRDRRNTEAFF
J gene: TRBJ1-2; V gene: TRBV27; CDR3 protein: CASSPGFGYTF